The 16 T cell receptor beta chains below come from one sample, sequenced in a study of T cell clonality in common variable immunodeficiency. Study-level findings and limits: Fewer deletions and N-nucleotide insertions were reportedly seen in common variable immunodeficiency TCR beta sequences.

For these TCRs, the target antigens are not known. This table comes from immunoSEQ multiplex PCR, and its TCRdb copy is limited to in-frame clones, with some not included. The sample contains around 19,000 clones, none of them singletons. Sequenced material: peripheral blood mononuclear cells. Source of these receptors: a human donor with common variable immunodeficiency.

As for this clone: From the germline J gene comes the end of the CDR3, since the read stops 3 residues before it. The chain uses TRBV18 and TRBJ2-7, with D tentatively TRBD2 (6 bases). Trimming stripped 3 bases from V and 3 bases from J, with 9 bases between. The CDR3 has 13 amino acids. Germline CDR1 reads KGHSH; CDR2 reads LQKENI. The CDR3 loop is CASSPWGDYEQYF. Incomplete CDR3 DNA: TGTGCCAGCTCACCGTGGGGGGACTACGAG.

This clone was detected only a few times. The read terminates 3 residues before the CDR3 end, so the remaining end is supplied by the germline J gene. The chain has TRBV7-2 and TRBJ2-7; D is undetermined. This CDR3 has 13 amino acids. V shed 5 bases and J shed 2 bases, with 10 bases lying between them. CDR1 is SGHTA, CDR2 FQGNSA, per germline. The DNA read from the CDR3 is TGTGCCAGCAGCCCAGAGGCCGCCTACGAG. As protein: CASSPEAAYE. The full CDR3 sequence reads CASSPEAAYEQYF.

A few counts support this clone. With the read ending 3 residues before the CDR3 end, the germline J gene is used to fill in that end. This chain joins TRBV18 and TRBJ2-1; 8 bases fit TRBD1. This CDR3 contains 16 residues. The germline CDR1 and CDR2 sequences are KGHSH and LQKENI. V dropped 3 bases and J dropped 8; count of bases not matched to a gene: 12. The CDR3 region is CASSPTQDRGLYEQFF. The CDR3 bases that were read are TGTGCCAGCTCACCCACCCAAGACAGGGGATTGTATGAG.

The table lists this clone with a few counts. Sequence at one end of the junction differs from germline and may be a read error. The read halts 3 residues ahead of the CDR3 end, with the missing end drawn from the germline J gene. The gene calls are TRBV5-1 and TRBJ2-1, with 13 bases that match TRBD2. The CDR3 spans 15 residues. CDR1 is SGHRS, CDR2 YFSETQ, per germline. The CDR3 DNA, read in part, is TGCGTCAGCAGCTATTGGACTAGCGGGAGTGGTGAG. Translating gives CVSSYWTSGSGE. The CDR3, in full, reads CVSSYWTSGSGEQFF. The variable domain in full, with the rest retrieved from reference TRBV5-1 and TRBJ2-1, is KAGVTQTPRYLIKTRGQQVTLSCSPISGHRSVSWYQQTPGQGLQFLFEYFSETQRNKGNFPGRFSGRQFSNSRSEMNVSTLELGDSALYLCVSSYWTSGSGEQFFGPGTRLTVL.

Judged by abundance, this clone is medium-sized. The read comes to an end 3 residues before the CDR3 does, leaving the germline J gene to fill in the end. The rearrangement links TRBV3-1 (or the pseudogene TRBV3-2) to TRBJ1-4; tentatively, D is TRBD1 (5 bases). V was shortened by 2 bases and J by 8 bases, with 21 bases between the two germline ends. Per germline, CDR1 LGHDT and CDR2 YNNKEL (reference sequence). This CDR3 spans 17 amino acids. The sequenced CDR3 bases are TGTGCCAGCAGCCAAAAGTGGGGGGTAGGGATCCCCGAAAAA. Its protein product is CASSQKWGVGIPEK. The entire CDR3 sequence reads CASSQKWGVGIPEKLFF.

This clone was counted between two and nine times. The sequence runs out 3 residues before the end of the CDR3; the remainder is reconstructed from the germline J gene. The chain uses TRBV19 and TRBJ2-7; no reliable D call. The CDR3 length is 12 residues. Germline V lookup: CDR1 LNHDA, CDR2 SQIVND (reference sequence). V was cut by 9 bases and J by 5 bases, with 14 bases left in between. CDR3 sequence: CASLSPIHEQYF. The part of the CDR3 DNA that was read is TGTGCCAGCCTAAGTCCCATCCACGAG.

A few counts support this clone. The missing CDR3 end, 3 residues past where the read stops, is filled in from the germline J gene. V and J are TRBV7-2 and TRBJ1-5; 8 bases align to TRBD1. The CDR3 contains 14 residues. Germline trimming cut 5 bases from V and 2 bases from J; bases unmatched to any gene: 2. CDR1 and CDR2 from the germline V gene are SGHTA and FQGNSA. The CDR3 bases that were read are TGTGCCAGCAGCCCGGACAGGGGCAATCAGCCC. Protein: CASSPDRGNQP. The whole CDR3 protein reads CASSPDRGNQPQHF.

Relative to its sample, this clone is medium-sized (0.01 to 0.1%). Read sequence stops 3 residues before the CDR3 end, and the germline J gene provides the missing end. This chain connects TRBV2 to TRBJ2-5; D is undetermined. Per the germline V gene, CDR1 is SNHLY and CDR2 is FYNNEI. This CDR3 is built from 14 residues. V lost 8 bases and J lost 0, with 13 bases in between. Partial CDR3 DNA: TGTGCCAGCCGGAACGGAGCGTACCAAGAGACC. Protein: CASRNGAYQET. The whole CDR3 protein reads CASRNGAYQETQYF.

This clone was seen a handful of times. The CDR3 extends 3 residues past the end of the read, so its final part is completed from the germline J gene. This chain uses TRBV19 with TRBJ2-7; 8 bases align to TRBD2. Germline V gives CDR1 LNHDA, CDR2 SQIVND (reference sequence). The ends lost 5 bases at V and 3 bases at J; junction bases unmatched: 6. The length of the CDR3 is 14 residues. The CDR3: CASSVGLENYEQYF. The CDR3 DNA, read in part, is TGTGCCAGTAGTGTGGGACTAGAAAACTACGAG.

In the case of this clone: The missing CDR3 end, 3 residues past where the read stops, is filled in from the germline J gene. This sequence joins TRBV19 and TRBJ2-1; 8 nucleotides match TRBD2. V was pared by 8 bases and J by 9 bases, with 3 bases of the junction left unmatched. CDR1 and CDR2 (germline): LNHDA, SQIVND (reference sequence). This CDR3 is 11 amino acids long. The CDR3 loop is CASPRGGEQFF. The CDR3 bases that were read are TGTGCCAGTCCTCGGGGGGGTGAG.

Regarding this clone: The read terminates 3 residues ahead of where the CDR3 ends, so the germline J gene completes it. The chain has TRBV30 and TRBJ1-6; TRBD1 might be the D (5 bases). The CDR3 loop spans 13 amino acids. The germline CDR1 and CDR2 sequences are GTSNPN and SVGIG (reference sequence). The V gene lost 4 bases and the J gene lost 6 bases, with 10 bases spanning the gap. The CDR3 DNA, read in part, is TGTGCCTGGACAGGGCAAGTTAATTCACCC. Its protein is CAWTGQVNSP. The entire CDR3 protein is CAWTGQVNSPLHF.

For this clone: The read comes to an end 3 residues before the CDR3 does, leaving the germline J gene to fill in the end. The chain employs TRBV7-9 and TRBJ1-2, with 9 nucleotides matching TRBD1. The CDR3 sequence is 15 residues long. In germline, CDR1 is SEHNR, CDR2 FQNEAQ (reference sequence). V was clipped by 0 bases and J by 7 bases; unmatched bases: 6. The CDR3: CASSLAAGTGSGYTF. The covered CDR3 bases are TGTGCCAGCAGCTTAGCGGCCGGGACAGGGTCTGGC.

This clone occurred a few times. The CDR3 end is not reached by the read, which stops 3 residues before it; the germline J gene fills it in. The V and J genes are TRBV7-9 and TRBJ2-1; TRBD2 matches 10 bases. The V gene's germline CDR1 is SEHNR and CDR2 FQNEAQ (reference sequence). The CDR3 consists of 15 residues. V lost 5 bases and J lost 4; bases outside the gene matches: 5. CDR3 loop: CASSQAGGLYNEQFF. The covered CDR3 bases are TGTGCCAGCAGCCAAGCGGGAGGGTTATACAATGAG.

Worth noting for this clone: Read data end 3 residues before the CDR3 end; the end is taken from the germline J gene. The rearrangement joins TRBV18 to TRBJ2-2; no firm D call. V lost 0 bases and J 1 base, leaving 9 bases between the germline ends. There are 16 residues in the CDR3. The V gene's germline CDR1 is KGHSH and CDR2 LQKENI. The sequenced part of the CDR3 DNA is TGTGCCAGCTCACCACCCCGCGGATGGAACACCGGGGAG. Protein sequence: CASSPPRGWNTGE. Given in full, the CDR3 is CASSPPRGWNTGELFF.

This clone has a handful of counts. The CDR3 end is not reached by the read, which stops 3 residues before it; the germline J gene fills it in. This chain connects TRBV7-9 to TRBJ2-3, with a possible D match to TRBD1 (6 bases). Germline CDR1 reads SEHNR; CDR2 reads FQNEAQ (reference sequence). The CDR3 covers 15 residues. Trimming removed 4 bases at V and 2 bases at J, with 13 bases between. The DNA read from the CDR3 is TGTGCCAGCAGCTCACAGGGTTGGCCCACAGATACG. It translates to CASSSQGWPTDT. The entire CDR3 sequence reads CASSSQGWPTDTQYF.

This clone has just a few counts. Coverage ceases 3 residues before the CDR3 finishes, and the germline J gene fills in the end. The rearrangement joins TRBV19 to TRBJ1-1; D might be TRBD1 (5 bases). V lost 5 bases to trimming and J lost 3 bases, with 13 bases between them. The length of the CDR3 is 14 residues. The V gene's germline CDR1 is LNHDA and CDR2 SQIVND (reference sequence). The CDR3 DNA, read in part, is TGTGCCAGTAGTGTTTTGACAGAGCACACTGAA. As protein: CASSVLTEHTE. The CDR3 in full is CASSVLTEHTEAFF.